These 8 T cell receptor beta chains were all obtained from the same sample, sequenced in a study of cytomegalovirus exposure and HLA in healthy donors. Clones were sequenced by immunoSEQ multiplex PCR, and TCRdb holds only the in-frame ones, with some missing. This sample has 55,000 to 80,000 clones, with 95% found just once. Sequenced sample: PBMCs. Receptors were obtained from a young woman in good health and CMV-seropositive.

The chain has TRBV28 and TRBJ1-6; D ambiguous. V lost 8 bases and J 8 bases, leaving 10 bases between the germline ends. Per the germline V gene, CDR1 is MDHEN and CDR2 is SYDVKM. The CDR3 sequence is 12 residues long. As DNA, the CDR3 is TGTGCCAGCGACCCACGGGATTCACCCCTCCACTTT. Protein: CASDPRDSPLHF.

J is TRBJ2-3 and V is TRBV4-1, with unresolved D. With 4 bases removed from V and 6 bases from J, the gap between germline ends came to 11 bases. Per the germline V gene, CDR1 is MGHRA and CDR2 is YSYEKL. The CDR3 is 13 amino acids. The chain's CDR3 is CASSPRIEDTQYF. The CDR3 DNA is TGCGCCAGCAGCCCGAGGATCGAGGATACGCAGTATTTT.

The chain recombines TRBV4-2 with TRBJ2-7; possibly TRBD1 for D (6 bases). Trimming took 0 bases from V and 0 from J, leaving 12 bases between them. The germline CDR1 and CDR2 sequences are LGHNA and YNFKEQ. This CDR3 has 16 residues. This chain's CDR3 is CASSQDVGAPSYEQYF. The DNA for the CDR3 is TGTGCCAGCAGCCAAGATGTGGGGGCCCCCTCCTACGAGCAGTACTTC.

The chain carries TRBV18 and TRBJ2-1, with 14 positions matching TRBD2. The germline V gene encodes CDR1 KGHSH and CDR2 LQKENI. V lost 5 bases, J lost 8 bases, and 2 bases stayed unmatched. The CDR3 runs to 14 residues. The CDR3 nucleotides read TGTGCCAGCTCAGGGACTAGCGGGAGTGATGAGCAGTTCTTC. Its translation: CASSGTSGSDEQFF.

The chain is built from TRBV30 and TRBJ1-1, with a weak D call TRBD1 (5 bases). Deletions cut 2 bases from V and 0 bases from J, with 7 bases between. The CDR3 totals 13 residues. CDR1 and CDR2 from the germline V gene are GTSNPN and SVGIG (reference sequence). The DNA for the CDR3 is TGTGCCTGGAGTCAGGGATTGAACACTGAAGCTTTCTTT. This sequence encodes CAWSQGLNTEAFF.

This sequence joins TRBV5-1 and TRBJ2-6; 7 bases match TRBD2. After removal of 7 bases from V and 3 bases from J, the junction contained 4 bases not matched to a gene. This CDR3 has 14 amino acids. Per the germline V gene, CDR1 is SGHRS and CDR2 is YFSETQ. The DNA of the CDR3 is TGCGCCAGCTCCCGGGGGGATGGGGCCAACGTCCTGACTTTC. It yields the protein CASSRGDGANVLTF.

V gene TRBV28 combines with J gene TRBJ1-2; 7 nucleotides match TRBD1. The CDR3 sequence is 15 residues long. CDR1 is MDHEN, CDR2 SYDVKM, per germline. V shed 2 bases, J shed 8 bases, and the junction held 11 bases outside the gene matches. In DNA, the CDR3 is TGTGCCAGCAGTTTAGACAGGGACCTTCTATTGGGCTACACCTTC. Its translation: CASSLDRDLLLGYTF.

This chain connects TRBV19 to TRBJ1-2; D call uncertain. Per the germline V gene, CDR1 is LNHDA and CDR2 is SQIVND (reference sequence). The CDR3 length is 14 residues. Trimming removed 6 bases from V and 0 bases from J, with 11 bases in between. CDR3 loop: CASSPQRTNYGYTF. The CDR3 region has the DNA TGTGCCAGTAGCCCTCAGCGAACTAACTATGGCTACACCTTC. The full variable domain, completed using reference TRBV19 and TRBJ1-2, is DGGITQSPKYLFRKEGQNVTLSCEQNLNHDAMYWYRQDPGQGLRLIYYSQIVNDFQKGDIAEGYSVSREKKESFPLTVTSAQKNPTAFYLCASSPQRTNYGYTFGSGTRLTVV.